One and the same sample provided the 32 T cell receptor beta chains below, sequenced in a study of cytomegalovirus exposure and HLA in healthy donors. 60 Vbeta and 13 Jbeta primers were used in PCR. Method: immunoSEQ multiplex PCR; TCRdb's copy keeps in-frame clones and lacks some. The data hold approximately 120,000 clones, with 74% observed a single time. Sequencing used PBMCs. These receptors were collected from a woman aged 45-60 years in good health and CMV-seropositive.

The CDR3 region is CASSLDLSGDRAEAKNIQYF. In nucleotides, the CDR3 is TGTGCCAGCAGCTTAGATCTTTCTGGAGACAGGGCCGAAGCCAAAAACATTCAGTACTTC. V gene TRBV11-3 combines with J gene TRBJ2-4; TRBD1 aligns across 7 bases. Germline CDR1 is SGHNT and CDR2 is YENEEA. CDR3 length: 20 amino acids. The V and J ends lost 0 bases and 0 bases, in that order; junction bases with no gene match: 14.

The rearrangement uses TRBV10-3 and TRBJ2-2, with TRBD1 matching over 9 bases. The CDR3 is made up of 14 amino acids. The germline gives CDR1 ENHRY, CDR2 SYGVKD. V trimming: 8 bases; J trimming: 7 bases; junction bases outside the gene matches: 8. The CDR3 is CAIGRTGEGGELFF. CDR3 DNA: TGTGCCATCGGCAGGACAGGGGAAGGCGGGGAGCTGTTTTTT.

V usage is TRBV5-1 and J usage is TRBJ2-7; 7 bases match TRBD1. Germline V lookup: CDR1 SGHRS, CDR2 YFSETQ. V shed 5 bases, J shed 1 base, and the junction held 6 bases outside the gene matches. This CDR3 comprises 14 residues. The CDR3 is CASRPGQHSYEQYF. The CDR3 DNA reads TGCGCCAGCAGACCGGGACAGCATTCCTACGAGCAGTACTTC.

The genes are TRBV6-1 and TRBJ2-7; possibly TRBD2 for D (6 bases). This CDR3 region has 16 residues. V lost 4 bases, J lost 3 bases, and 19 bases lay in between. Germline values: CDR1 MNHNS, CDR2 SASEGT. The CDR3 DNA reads TGTGCCAGCAGTGGACTTCGGGGGATCTACTACTACGAGCAGTACTTC. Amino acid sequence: CASSGLRGIYYYEQYF.

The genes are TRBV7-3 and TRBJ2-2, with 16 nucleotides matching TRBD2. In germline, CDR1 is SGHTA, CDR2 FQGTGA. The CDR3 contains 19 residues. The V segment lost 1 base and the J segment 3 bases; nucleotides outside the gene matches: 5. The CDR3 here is CASSLMGTSGGAYTGELFF. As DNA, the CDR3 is TGTGCCAGCAGCTTAATGGGGACTAGCGGGGGGGCGTACACCGGGGAGCTGTTTTTT.

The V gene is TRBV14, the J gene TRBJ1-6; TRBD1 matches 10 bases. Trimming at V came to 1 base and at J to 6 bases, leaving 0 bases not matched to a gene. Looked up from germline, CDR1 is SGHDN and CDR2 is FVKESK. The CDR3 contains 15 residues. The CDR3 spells CASSQGQGANSPLHF. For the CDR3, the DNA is TGTGCCAGCAGCCAAGGACAGGGGGCTAATTCACCCCTCCACTTT.

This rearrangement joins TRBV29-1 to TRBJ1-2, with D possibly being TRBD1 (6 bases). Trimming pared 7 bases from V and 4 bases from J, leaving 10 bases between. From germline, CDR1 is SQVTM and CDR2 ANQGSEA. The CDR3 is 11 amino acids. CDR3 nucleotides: TGCAGCGCTGGGGGCCTCTATGGCTACACCTTC. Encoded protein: CSAGGLYGYTF.

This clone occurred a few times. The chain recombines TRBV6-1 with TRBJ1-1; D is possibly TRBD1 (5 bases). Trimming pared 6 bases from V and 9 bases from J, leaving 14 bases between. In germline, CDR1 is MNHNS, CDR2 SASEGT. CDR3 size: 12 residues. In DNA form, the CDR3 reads TGTGCCAGCAGGTTCGTCAGGGTTCAAGCTTTCTTT. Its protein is CASRFVRVQAFF.

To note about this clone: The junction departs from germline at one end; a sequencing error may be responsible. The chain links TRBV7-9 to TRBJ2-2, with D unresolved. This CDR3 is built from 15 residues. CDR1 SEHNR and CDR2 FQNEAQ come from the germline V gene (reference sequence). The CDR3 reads CSSTRDLGNTGELFF. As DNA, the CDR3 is TGTTCCAGCACCCGTGACCTAGGGAACACCGGGGAGCTGTTTTTT.

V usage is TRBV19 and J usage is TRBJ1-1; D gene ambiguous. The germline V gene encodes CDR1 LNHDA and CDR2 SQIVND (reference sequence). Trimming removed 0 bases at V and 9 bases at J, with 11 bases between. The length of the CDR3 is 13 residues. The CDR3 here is CASSIDAWQKAFF. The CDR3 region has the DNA TGTGCCAGTAGTATAGATGCCTGGCAGAAAGCTTTCTTT.

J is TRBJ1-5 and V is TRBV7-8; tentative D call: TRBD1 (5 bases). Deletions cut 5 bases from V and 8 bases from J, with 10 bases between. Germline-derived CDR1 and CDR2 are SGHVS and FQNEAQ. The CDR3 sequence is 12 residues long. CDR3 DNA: TGTGCCAGCAGCCAGACAGATGAGCCCCAGCATTTT. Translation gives CASSQTDEPQHF.

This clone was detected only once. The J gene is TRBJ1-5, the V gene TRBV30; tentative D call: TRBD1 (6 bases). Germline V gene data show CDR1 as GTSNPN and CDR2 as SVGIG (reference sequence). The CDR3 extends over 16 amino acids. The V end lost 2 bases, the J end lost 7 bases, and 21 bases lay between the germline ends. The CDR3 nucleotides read TGTGCCTGGAGTCCAGGTCCCTCAGGGGTCGGCCAGCCCCAGCATTTT. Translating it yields CAWSPGPSGVGQPQHF. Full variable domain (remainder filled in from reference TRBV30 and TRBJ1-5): SQTIHQWPATLVQPVGSPLSLECTVEGTSNPNLYWYRQAAGRGLQLLFYSVGIGQISSEVPQNLSASRPQDRQFILSSKKLLLSDSGFYLCAWSPGPSGVGQPQHFGDGTRLSIL.

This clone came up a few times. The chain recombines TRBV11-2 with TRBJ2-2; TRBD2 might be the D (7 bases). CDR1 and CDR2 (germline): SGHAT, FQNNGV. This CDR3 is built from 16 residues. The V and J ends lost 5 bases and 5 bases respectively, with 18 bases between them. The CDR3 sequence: CASSQNTGRGTGELFF. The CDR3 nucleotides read TGTGCCAGCAGCCAAAACACAGGGAGGGGAACCGGGGAGCTGTTTTTT. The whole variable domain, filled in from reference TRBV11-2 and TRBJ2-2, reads EAGVAQSPRYKIIEKRQSVAFWCNPISGHATLYWYQQILGQGPKLLIQFQNNGVVDDSQLPKDRFSAERLKGVDSTLKIQPAKLEDSAVYLCASSQNTGRGTGELFFGEGSRLTVL.

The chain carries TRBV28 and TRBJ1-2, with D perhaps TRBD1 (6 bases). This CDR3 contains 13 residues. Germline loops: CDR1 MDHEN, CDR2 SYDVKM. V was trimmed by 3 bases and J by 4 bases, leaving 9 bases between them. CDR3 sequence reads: CASSFSGAYGYTF. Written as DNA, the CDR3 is TGTGCCAGCAGTTTTTCAGGGGCCTATGGCTACACCTTC.

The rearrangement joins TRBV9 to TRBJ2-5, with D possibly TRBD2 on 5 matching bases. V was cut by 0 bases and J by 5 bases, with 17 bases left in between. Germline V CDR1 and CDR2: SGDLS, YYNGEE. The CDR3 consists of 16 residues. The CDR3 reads CASSVGETTEGETQYF. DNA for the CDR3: TGTGCCAGCAGCGTAGGAGAGACTACCGAAGGGGAGACCCAGTACTTC.

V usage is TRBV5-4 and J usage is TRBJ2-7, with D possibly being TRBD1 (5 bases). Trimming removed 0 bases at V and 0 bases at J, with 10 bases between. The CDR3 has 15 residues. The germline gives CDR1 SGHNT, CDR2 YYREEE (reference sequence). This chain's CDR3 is CASSLATGYSYEQYF. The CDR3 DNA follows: TGTGCCAGCAGCTTGGCAACAGGCTACTCCTACGAGCAGTACTTC. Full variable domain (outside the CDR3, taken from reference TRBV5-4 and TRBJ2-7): ETGVTQSPTHLIKTRGQQVTLRCSSQSGHNTVSWYQQALGQGPQFIFQYYREEENGRGNFPPRFSGLQFPNYSSELNVNALELDDSALYLCASSLATGYSYEQYFGPGTRLTVT.

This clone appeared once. The CDR3 DNA reads as TGCGCCAGCAGCCAGGAGACGGGACTCCTCTATGGCTACACCTTC. Translation: CASSQETGLLYGYTF. This sequence joins TRBV4-1 and TRBJ1-2, with D perhaps TRBD1 (5 bases). CDR3 size: 15 residues. The ends were cut back, 3 bases at V and 4 bases at J, with 15 bases in the middle. Germline loops: CDR1 MGHRA, CDR2 YSYEKL.

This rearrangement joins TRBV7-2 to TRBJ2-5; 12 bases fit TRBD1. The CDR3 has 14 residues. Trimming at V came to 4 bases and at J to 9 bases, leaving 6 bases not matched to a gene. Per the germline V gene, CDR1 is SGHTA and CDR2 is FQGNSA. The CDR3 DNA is TGTGCCAGCAGCTCGGGACAGGGGGCTGGCGCCCAGTACTTC. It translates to CASSSGQGAGAQYF.

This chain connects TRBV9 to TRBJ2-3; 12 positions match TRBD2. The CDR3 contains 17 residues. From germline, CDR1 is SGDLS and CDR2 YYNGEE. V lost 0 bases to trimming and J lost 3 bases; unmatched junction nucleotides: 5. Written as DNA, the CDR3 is TGTGCCAGCAGCGTAGGTCCTAGCGGGGGGGGTACAGATACGCAGTATTTT. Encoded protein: CASSVGPSGGGTDTQYF.

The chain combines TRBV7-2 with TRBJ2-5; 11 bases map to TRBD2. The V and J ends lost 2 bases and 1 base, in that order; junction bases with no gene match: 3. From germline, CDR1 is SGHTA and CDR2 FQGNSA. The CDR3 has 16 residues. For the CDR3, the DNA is TGTGCCAGCAGCTTAAGACTAGCGGGGATCCAAGAGACCCAGTACTTC. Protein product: CASSLRLAGIQETQYF.

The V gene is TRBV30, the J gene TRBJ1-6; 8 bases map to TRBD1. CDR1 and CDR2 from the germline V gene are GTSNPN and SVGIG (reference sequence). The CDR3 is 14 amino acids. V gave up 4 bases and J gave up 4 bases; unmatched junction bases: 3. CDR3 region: CAWINRGYNSPLHF. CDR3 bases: TGTGCCTGGATTAACAGGGGGTATAATTCACCCCTCCACTTT.

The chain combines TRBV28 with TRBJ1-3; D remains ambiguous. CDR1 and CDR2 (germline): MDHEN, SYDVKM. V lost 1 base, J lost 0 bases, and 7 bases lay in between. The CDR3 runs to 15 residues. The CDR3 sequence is CASSLSSSSGNTIYF. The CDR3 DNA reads TGTGCCAGCAGTTTATCAAGTAGCTCTGGAAACACCATATATTTT.

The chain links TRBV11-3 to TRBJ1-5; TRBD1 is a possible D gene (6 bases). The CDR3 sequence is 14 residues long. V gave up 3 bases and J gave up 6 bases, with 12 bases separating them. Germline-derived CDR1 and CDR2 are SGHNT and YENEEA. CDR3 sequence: CASSFGGPGQPQHF. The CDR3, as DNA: TGTGCCAGCAGCTTCGGGGGGCCCGGTCAGCCCCAGCATTTT.

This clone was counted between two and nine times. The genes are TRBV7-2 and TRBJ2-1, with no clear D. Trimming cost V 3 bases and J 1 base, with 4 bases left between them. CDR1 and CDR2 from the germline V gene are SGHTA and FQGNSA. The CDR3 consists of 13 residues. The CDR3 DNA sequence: TGTGCCAGCAGCTTCTCGTCCTACAATGAGCAGTTCTTC. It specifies CASSFSSYNEQFF.

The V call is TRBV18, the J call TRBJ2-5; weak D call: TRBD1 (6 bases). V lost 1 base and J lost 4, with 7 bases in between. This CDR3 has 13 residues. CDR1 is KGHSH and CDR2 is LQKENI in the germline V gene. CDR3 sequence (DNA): TGTGCCAGCTCACCACGACAGGCAGAGACCCAGTACTTC. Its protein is CASSPRQAETQYF.

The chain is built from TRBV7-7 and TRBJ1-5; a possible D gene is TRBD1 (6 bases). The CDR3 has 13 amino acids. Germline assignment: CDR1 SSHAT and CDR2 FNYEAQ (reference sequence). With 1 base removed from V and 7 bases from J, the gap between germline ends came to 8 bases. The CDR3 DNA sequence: TGTGCCAGCAGCTTAGACAGGGAACAGCCCCAGCATTTT. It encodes CASSLDREQPQHF.

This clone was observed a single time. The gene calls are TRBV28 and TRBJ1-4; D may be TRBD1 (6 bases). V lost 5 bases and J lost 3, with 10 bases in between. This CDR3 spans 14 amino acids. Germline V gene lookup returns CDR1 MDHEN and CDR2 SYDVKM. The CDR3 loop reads CASSIQGSNEKLFF. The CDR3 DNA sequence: TGTGCCAGCAGTATACAGGGCTCTAATGAAAAACTGTTTTTT.

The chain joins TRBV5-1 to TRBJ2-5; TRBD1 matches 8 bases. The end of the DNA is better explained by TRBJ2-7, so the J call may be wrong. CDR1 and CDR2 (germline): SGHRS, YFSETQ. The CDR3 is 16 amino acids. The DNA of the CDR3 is TGCGCCAGCAGCTTGGGAGGGACAGGAGATGTCTACGAGCAGTACTTC. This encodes CASSLGGTGDVYEQYF.

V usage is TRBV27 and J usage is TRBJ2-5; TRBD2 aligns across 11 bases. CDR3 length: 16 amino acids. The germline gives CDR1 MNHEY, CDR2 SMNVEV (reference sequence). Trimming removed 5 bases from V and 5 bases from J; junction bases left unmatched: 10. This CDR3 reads CASSQIAGGPWETQYF. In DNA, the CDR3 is TGTGCCAGCAGTCAGATAGCGGGGGGGCCTTGGGAGACCCAGTACTTC.

CDR3 sequence (DNA): TGCGCCAGCAGCCCAGTCGGAGCTGCCTACAATGAGCAGTTCTTC. This codes for CASSPVGAAYNEQFF. This rearrangement joins TRBV4-1 to TRBJ2-1; D remains unclear. This CDR3 comprises 15 residues. V was pared by 4 bases and J by 2 bases, with 12 bases between. The germline V gene encodes CDR1 MGHRA and CDR2 YSYEKL.

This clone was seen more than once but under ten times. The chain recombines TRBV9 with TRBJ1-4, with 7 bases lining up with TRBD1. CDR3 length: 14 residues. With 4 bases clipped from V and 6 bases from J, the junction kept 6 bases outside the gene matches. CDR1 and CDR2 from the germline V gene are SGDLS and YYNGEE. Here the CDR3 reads CASSLRGLDEKLFF. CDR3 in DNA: TGTGCCAGCAGCCTAAGGGGGCTAGATGAAAAACTGTTTTTT. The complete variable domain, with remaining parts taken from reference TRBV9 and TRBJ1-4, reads DSGVTQTPKHLITATGQRVTLRCSPRSGDLSVYWYQQSLDQGLQFLIQYYNGEERAKGNILERFSAQQFPDLHSELNLSSLELGDSALYFCASSLRGLDEKLFFGSGTQLSVL.

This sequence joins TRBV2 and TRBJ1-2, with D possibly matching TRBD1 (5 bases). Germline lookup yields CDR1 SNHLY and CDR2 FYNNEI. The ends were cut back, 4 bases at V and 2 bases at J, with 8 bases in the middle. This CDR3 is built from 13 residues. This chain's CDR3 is CASSGDLNYGYTF. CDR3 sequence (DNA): TGTGCCAGCAGTGGGGACTTAAACTATGGCTACACCTTC.